One T cell receptor (beta chain) is described in this entry. Its antigen is still unknown. Time point noted: pre-treatment sample, taken before nivolumab and TIL therapy. Enrollment ran from late 2017 to early 2020. The CDR3 runs 12 residues. This entry comes from a study of TIL therapy for anti-PD-1-resistant metastatic lung cancer. Looking at the study overall: Median tumor PD-L1 proportion score was roughly 5.8%.

Broader study findings: This highly selected cohort may not generalize to typical lung cancer patients.

Sequencing used immunoSEQ v3. The assay was immunoSEQ multiplex PCR, and TCRdb's table has in-frame clones only and misses some. The sample contains 16,000 or so clones, 70% to 85% of which appear only once. The TCR was taken from a person aged 25 to 85 with non-small cell lung cancer. The input for sequencing was blood, taken at baseline. The chain links TRBV21-1 to TRBJ2-2; TRBD1 is taken as the D call from the table, unchecked against the DNA. TRBV21-1 is annotated as a pseudogene. CDR3 region: CASRQNTGELFF. The CDR3 coding sequence is TGTGCCAGCAGACAGAACACCGGGGAGCTGTTTTTT.